What follows are 20 T cell receptor beta chains derived from one specimen sequenced in a study of blood T cell repertoires in COVID-19 (dated by TCRdb to the early 2020s). Library preparation employed the immunoSEQ multiplex PCR assay. The clones in this table, taken by TCRdb from immuneACCESS, are in-frame only. Not every clone is retained; where verified, under half of the shortfall comes from an unresolved V gene, and the cause of the rest is unknown. The sample includes 120,000 to 150,000 clones, with approximately 85% observed a single time. The ten largest clones capture just under 3% of the sample. The specimen sequenced was peripheral blood. The receptors here all came from a man between 50 and 59 years old with acute or convalescent COVID-19.

The rearrangement joins TRBV19 to TRBJ1-3, with D unresolved. V lost 5 bases and J lost 4, with 18 bases in between. The CDR3 extends over 16 amino acids. CDR1 is LNHDA, CDR2 SQIVND, per germline (reference sequence). CDR3 region: CASSPTPVTAGNTIYF. In DNA, the CDR3 is TGTGCCAGTAGTCCTACACCCGTTACAGCCGGAAACACCATATATTTT. Combining the CDR3 with reference TRBV19 and TRBJ1-3 gives the whole variable domain DGGITQSPKYLFRKEGQNVTLSCEQNLNHDAMYWYRQDPGQGLRLIYYSQIVNDFQKGDIAEGYSVSREKKESFPLTVTSAQKNPTAFYLCASSPTPVTAGNTIYFGEGSWLTVV.

The table lists this clone with a few counts. The chain recombines TRBV6-4 with TRBJ1-1; a weak D match, TRBD1 (5 bases). This CDR3 has 13 residues. In germline, CDR1 is MRHNA, CDR2 SNTAGT. The V end was cut by 6 bases, the J end by 2 bases, with 10 bases between. The CDR3 loop is CASSPTANTEAFF. Written as DNA, the CDR3 is TGTGCCAGCAGCCCGACAGCTAACACTGAAGCTTTCTTT.

The chain joins TRBV5-6 to TRBJ1-6; a weak D match, TRBD1 (6 bases). The germline V and J ends were trimmed by 4 bases and 9 bases, with 11 bases remaining between them. CDR1 SGHDT and CDR2 YYEEEE come from the germline V gene. The CDR3 has 13 amino acids. This chain's CDR3 is CASSTTGRSPLHF. CDR3 nucleotides: TGTGCCAGCAGCACCACAGGGCGTTCACCCCTCCACTTT.

V usage is TRBV9 and J usage is TRBJ1-2; TRBD1 agrees at 11 bases. Germline CDR1 is SGDLS and CDR2 is YYNGEE. After removal of 2 bases from V and 2 bases from J, the junction contained 2 bases not matched to a gene. The CDR3 has 15 amino acids. The CDR3 is CASSVRTGGNYGYTF. The CDR3 DNA is TGTGCCAGCAGCGTCAGGACAGGGGGCAACTATGGCTACACCTTC.

The chain is built from TRBV5-1 and TRBJ1-3; D not resolved. The germline V gene encodes CDR1 SGHRS and CDR2 YFSETQ. The length of the CDR3 is 16 residues. Trimming pared 4 bases from V and 2 bases from J, leaving 16 bases between. The CDR3 is CASSAISGQAGNTIYF. CDR3 sequence (DNA): TGCGCCAGCAGCGCAATCTCTGGGCAGGCTGGAAACACCATATATTTT. The variable domain in full, with the rest retrieved from reference TRBV5-1 and TRBJ1-3, is KAGVTQTPRYLIKTRGQQVTLSCSPISGHRSVSWYQQTPGQGLQFLFEYFSETQRNKGNFPGRFSGRQFSNSRSEMNVSTLELGDSALYLCASSAISGQAGNTIYFGEGSWLTVV.

The CDR3 sequence: CASSPTGTPEAFF. The CDR3 DNA is TGTGCCAGCAGTCCGACAGGGACGCCTGAAGCTTTCTTT. The chain uses TRBV27 and TRBJ1-1; TRBD1 matches 7 bases. CDR1 is MNHEY, CDR2 SMNVEV, per germline (reference sequence). The ends lost 5 bases at V and 6 bases at J; junction bases unmatched: 6. The CDR3 covers 13 residues.

This clone appeared a single time. This chain uses TRBV4-1 with TRBJ2-3; TRBD2 matches 12 bases. Losses at the gene ends were 2 bases for V and 1 base for J; bases not matched to a gene: 4. Germline lookup yields CDR1 MGHRA and CDR2 YSYEKL. The CDR3 length is 17 residues. In DNA form, the CDR3 reads TGCGCCAGCAGCCAACTAGCGGGGGGGATACGCACAGATACGCAGTATTTT. The encoded protein is CASSQLAGGIRTDTQYF.

In its sample, this clone is medium-sized. CDR3 region: CASSQDPRTSLDEQYF. CDR3 DNA sequence: TGTGCCAGCAGCCAAGATCCCAGGACTAGTCTCGACGAGCAGTACTTC. V usage is TRBV3-1 (or the pseudogene TRBV3-2) and J usage is TRBJ2-7, with TRBD2 identical over 7 bases. CDR3 size: 16 residues. The V gene end was trimmed by 0 bases and the J gene end by 5 bases; junction bases not matched to a gene: 10. Germline CDR1 LGHDT, CDR2 YNNKEL (reference sequence).

This chain joins TRBV14 and TRBJ2-5; 7 bases map to TRBD2. Germline V CDR1 and CDR2: SGHDN, FVKESK. With 1 base clipped from V and 7 bases from J, the junction kept 3 bases outside the gene matches. This CDR3 region has 13 residues. In nucleotides, the CDR3 is TGTGCCAGCAGCCAAGTCAGGGAGGGGACCCAGTACTTC. This translates into CASSQVREGTQYF. Combining the CDR3 with reference TRBV14 and TRBJ2-5 gives the whole variable domain EAGVTQFPSHSVIEKGQTVTLRCDPISGHDNLYWYRRVMGKEIKFLLHFVKESKQDESGMPNNRFLAERTGGTYSTLKVQPAELEDSGVYFCASSQVREGTQYFGPGTRLLVL.

The chain carries TRBV19 and TRBJ2-5, with 7 bases lining up with TRBD2. The CDR3 loop spans 16 amino acids. V was clipped by 10 bases and J by 7 bases; unmatched bases: 21. Germline V gene data show CDR1 as LNHDA and CDR2 as SQIVND (reference sequence). CDR3 bases: TGTGCCACCTCCTCCCCCCTAGCGGCGGGGCCCAGGACCCAGTACTTC. This codes for CATSSPLAAGPRTQYF.

The rearrangement links TRBV19 to TRBJ2-5, with D maybe TRBD2 (5 bases). The CDR3 loop spans 17 amino acids. V was shortened by 3 bases and J by 0 bases, with 17 bases between the two germline ends. Looked up from germline, CDR1 is LNHDA and CDR2 is SQIVND (reference sequence). This CDR3 is CASSIRPGVSHQETQYF. The CDR3 DNA follows: TGTGCCAGTAGTATTAGACCCGGGGTGTCCCACCAAGAGACCCAGTACTTC.

This sequence joins TRBV6-5 and TRBJ2-7; the D gene is possibly TRBD2 (5 bases). Germline V gives CDR1 MNHEY, CDR2 SVGAGI. Trimming stripped 4 bases from V and 2 bases from J, with 15 bases between. There are 15 residues in the CDR3. CDR3 residues: CASSLGEDYPYEQYF. CDR3 coding DNA: TGTGCCAGCAGTTTGGGAGAGGATTATCCCTACGAGCAGTACTTC.

The J gene is TRBJ2-1, the V gene TRBV7-2; TRBD2 aligns across 8 bases. V lost 3 bases, J lost 3 bases, and 4 bases stayed unmatched. In germline, CDR1 is SGHTA, CDR2 FQGNSA. The CDR3 runs to 15 residues. CDR3 DNA: TGTGCCAGCAGCTTGGGTAGCGGGGTCTACAATGAGCAGTTCTTC. This encodes CASSLGSGVYNEQFF.

The rearrangement uses TRBV11-3 and TRBJ2-3; no firm D call. Germline V gives CDR1 SGHNT, CDR2 YENEEA. This CDR3 is 13 amino acids long. With 5 bases removed from V and 10 bases from J, the gap between germline ends came to 16 bases. This chain's CDR3 is CASSTPLRSAQYF. CDR3 DNA: TGTGCCAGCAGCACCCCGCTGAGGAGTGCGCAGTATTTT.

V gene TRBV2 combines with J gene TRBJ2-3; TRBD2 matches at 13 bases. Germline lookup yields CDR1 SNHLY and CDR2 FYNNEI. The CDR3 length is 16 residues. V shed 4 bases, J shed 0 bases, and the junction held 1 base outside the gene matches. In nucleotides, the CDR3 is TGTGCCAGCAGTGTACTAGCGGGGGGGAGCACAGATACGCAGTATTTT. Amino acid sequence: CASSVLAGGSTDTQYF.

V is TRBV29-1 and J is TRBJ1-4; D unclear. Trimming cost V 4 bases and J 4 bases, with 7 bases left between them. From germline, CDR1 is SQVTM and CDR2 ANQGSEA. The CDR3 spans 12 residues. CDR3 sequence reads: CSVGRSNEKLFF. For the CDR3, the DNA is TGCAGCGTTGGTCGGAGTAATGAAAAACTGTTTTTT.

The J gene is TRBJ1-1, the V gene TRBV6-6, with TRBD1 matching 8 bases. Germline loops: CDR1 MNHNY, CDR2 SVGAGI (reference sequence). The CDR3 consists of 13 residues. The trim removed 7 bases at V and 1 base at J, leaving 2 bases unmatched. This CDR3 is CASKGQANTEAFF. In nucleotides, the CDR3 is TGTGCCAGCAAGGGACAGGCGAACACTGAAGCTTTCTTT.

The chain recombines TRBV3-1 (or the pseudogene TRBV3-2) with TRBJ1-2, with unresolved D. Germline lookup yields CDR1 LGHDT and CDR2 YNNKEL (reference sequence). Trimming shortened V by 1 base and J by 7 bases, and 13 bases separated the two germline ends. This CDR3 region has 14 residues. CDR3 sequence: CASSQGYTALGYTF. CDR3 DNA sequence: TGTGCCAGCAGCCAAGGCTACACAGCCCTTGGCTACACCTTC.

The chain employs TRBV9 and TRBJ1-2, with no clear D. Per the germline V gene, CDR1 is SGDLS and CDR2 is YYNGEE. The CDR3 extends over 13 amino acids. Deletions cut 2 bases from V and 2 bases from J, with 7 bases between. In nucleotides, the CDR3 is TGTGCCAGCAGCGTTGGGGAGAACTATGGCTACACCTTC. The encoded protein is CASSVGENYGYTF. The variable domain in full, with the rest retrieved from reference TRBV9 and TRBJ1-2, is DSGVTQTPKHLITATGQRVTLRCSPRSGDLSVYWYQQSLDQGLQFLIQYYNGEERAKGNILERFSAQQFPDLHSELNLSSLELGDSALYFCASSVGENYGYTFGSGTRLTVV.

The gene calls are TRBV6-2 or TRBV6-3 and TRBJ2-3, with D tentatively TRBD2 (7 bases). Trimming pared 2 bases from V and 6 bases from J, leaving 12 bases between. This CDR3 comprises 14 residues. The germline V gene has CDR1 MNHEY and CDR2 SVGEGT. CDR3 bases: TGTGCCAGCAGTTACGGGGGGGCCGTGGATACGCAGTATTTT. This encodes CASSYGGAVDTQYF.